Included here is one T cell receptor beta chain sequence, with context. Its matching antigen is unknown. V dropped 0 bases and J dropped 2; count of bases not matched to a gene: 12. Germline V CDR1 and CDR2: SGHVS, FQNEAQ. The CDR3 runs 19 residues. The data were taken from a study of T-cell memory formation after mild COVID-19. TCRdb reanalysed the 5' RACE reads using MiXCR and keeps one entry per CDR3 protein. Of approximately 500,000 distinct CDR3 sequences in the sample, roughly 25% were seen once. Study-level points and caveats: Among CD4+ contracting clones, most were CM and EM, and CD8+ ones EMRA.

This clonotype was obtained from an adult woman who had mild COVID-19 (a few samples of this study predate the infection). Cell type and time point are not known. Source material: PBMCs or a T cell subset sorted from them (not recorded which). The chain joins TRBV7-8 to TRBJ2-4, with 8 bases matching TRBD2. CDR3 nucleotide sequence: TGTGCCAGCAGCTTAGCGTGGTTTCCGGGACTAGGTCCCAAAAACATTCAGTACTTC. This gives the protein CASSLAWFPGLGPKNIQYF.